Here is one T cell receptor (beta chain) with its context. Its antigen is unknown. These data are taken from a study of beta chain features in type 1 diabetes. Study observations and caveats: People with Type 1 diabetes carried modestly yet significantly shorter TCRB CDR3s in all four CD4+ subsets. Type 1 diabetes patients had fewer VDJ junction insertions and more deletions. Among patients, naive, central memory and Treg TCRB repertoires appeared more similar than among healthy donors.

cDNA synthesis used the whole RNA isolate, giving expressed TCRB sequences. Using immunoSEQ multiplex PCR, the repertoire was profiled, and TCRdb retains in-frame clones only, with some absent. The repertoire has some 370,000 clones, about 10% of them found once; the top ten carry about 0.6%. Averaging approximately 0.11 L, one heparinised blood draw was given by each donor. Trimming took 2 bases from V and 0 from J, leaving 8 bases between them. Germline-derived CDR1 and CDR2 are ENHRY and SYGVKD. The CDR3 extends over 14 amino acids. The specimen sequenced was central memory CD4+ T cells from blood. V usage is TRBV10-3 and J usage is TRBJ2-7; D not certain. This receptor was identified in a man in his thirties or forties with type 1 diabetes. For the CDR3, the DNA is TGTGCCATCAGTGAGCTACAGAGCTCCTACGAGCAGTACTTC. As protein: CAISELQSSYEQYF.